This record concerns one T cell receptor (beta chain) sequence. Its antigen is unknown. Base qualities are not at hand, and no much larger clone is one base apart. The data belong to a study of blood T cells in healthy people across ages (dated by TCRdb to the mid-2010s). With regard to the full study: In model experiments, roughly one uniquely barcoded TCR beta cDNA molecule per two T cells was captured by template switching. Age-related changes in TCR beta repertoire diversity were measured in the study by deep sequencing normalized with unique cDNA molecular identifiers. Four age groups were formed from the donors: young (average approximately 17 years), middle-aged (approximately 42), aged (62) and long-lived (about 80). Donors of different ages were randomly distributed across sequencing lanes to avoid experimental bias. For two donors (one aged 18 to 30 and one aged 80 or older), the study analyzed two additional independent replicas of 1 million unique cDNA reads from the same blood draw.

Systemically healthy Caucasian individuals from Russia, 35 to 40 in total and aged roughly 6 to 100 years, were included as donors. Ten milliliters of peripheral blood were drawn from each donor into EDTA-treated Vacutainer tubes. Ficoll-Paque density-gradient centrifugation was used to isolate PBMCs, with at least 7 million per sample. Total RNA was extracted from PBMCs with Trizol reagent, with at least 5 micrograms obtained per sample. Naive CD45RAhigh/CD27high T cell percentages were measured by flow cytometry on a PBMC aliquot from every donor. Library prep was done by 5' RACE. The run used an Illumina HiSeq 2500. The second PCR ran for about 7 to 11 cycles and used a J-beta primer mix along with a sample-barcoded 5' primer. A unique molecular identifier was introduced onto each TCR beta cDNA molecule by a template-switch 5' adaptor carrying 12 random nucleotides. Each sample yielded at least 2.5 million CDR3-containing paired-end reads. First-strand cDNA was synthesized from all RNA with the Mint cDNA synthesis kit, primed by a TRBC-specific oligonucleotide. All cDNA was treated with uracil-DNA glycosylase and then went through a first 18-cycle PCR with the universal primers M1SS and BC2_uni_R. From the authors' description of their analysis: Normalization of each sample was performed by random selection of 1 million high-quality reads, each carrying a distinct molecular identifier. Instead of being binned into consensus sequences, reads that shared molecular identifiers were thrown out. CDR3 identification, clonotype clustering and error correction used MiTCR with a Q25 quality threshold and the strictest error-elimination algorithm. Lower-bound total TCR beta diversity was estimated with a nonparametric unseen species model using Euler transformation. TCRdb reworked the public reads: Q25 trimming with fastp, MiXCR clone assembly, productive beta chains retained. Every CDR3 protein is listed once, alongside the most common genes and DNA of its rows. TCRdb, rather than the study authors, made the V and J calls. The sample profile shows 600,000 to 650,000 distinct CDR3 sequences; roughly 53% of them were found once. The ten biggest clones cover 30% to 40% of the sample.

What the work shows at the level of the full study, not this receptor alone: Observed TCR beta diversity correlated strongly with the percentage of naive T cells measured by flow cytometry. Donor CMV infection status was unknown, potentially confounding age-related changes in expanded clonotypes. Observed TCR beta diversity per million T cells fell roughly linearly with age, and a significant reduction was already apparent by age about 36. Because profiling used bulk unsorted PBMCs, naive and antigen-experienced compartments could not be compared conclusively. The long-lived group showed more naive CD4+ T cells, fewer expanded clones and increased TCR diversity than the aged group, suggesting age selection. Estimates of total diversity based on one million sequenced T cells were regarded as lower bounds and as underestimates.

A distance of 15 bases separates the germline ends of V and J, which lose 4 bases and 8 bases respectively. Reading from cysteine to phenylalanine, the CDR3 counts 14 amino acids. The read is trimmed to its CDR3 DNA, 42 bases read in frame from base 1. Sequencing was carried out using blood. The source of this sequence is a man aged 55 to 70 in good health. Recombination joined TRBV12-3 or TRBV12-4 with TRBJ2-1; the D region possibly corresponds to TRBD2 (6 bases align). The nucleotide sequence is TGTGCCAGCAGTTCGGGGGTACCCTTGGATGAGCAGTTCTTC. Translated, it reads CASSSGVPLDEQFF.